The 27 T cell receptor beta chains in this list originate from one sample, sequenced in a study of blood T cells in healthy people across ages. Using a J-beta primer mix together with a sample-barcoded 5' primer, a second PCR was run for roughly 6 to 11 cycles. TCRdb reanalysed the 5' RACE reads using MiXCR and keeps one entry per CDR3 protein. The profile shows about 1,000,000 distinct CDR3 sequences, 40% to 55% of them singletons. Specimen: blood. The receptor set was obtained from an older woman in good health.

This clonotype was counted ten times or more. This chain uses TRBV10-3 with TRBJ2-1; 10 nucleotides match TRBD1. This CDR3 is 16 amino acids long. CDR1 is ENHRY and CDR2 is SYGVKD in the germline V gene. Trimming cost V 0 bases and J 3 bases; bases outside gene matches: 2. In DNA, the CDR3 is TGTGCCATCAGTGAGTCGTGGACAGGGGGCTACAATGAGCAGTTCTTC. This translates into CAISESWTGGYNEQFF.

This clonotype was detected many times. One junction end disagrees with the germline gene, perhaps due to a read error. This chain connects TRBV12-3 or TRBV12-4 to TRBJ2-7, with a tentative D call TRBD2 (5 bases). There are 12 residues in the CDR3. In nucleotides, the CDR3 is TGTGCCAGCAGCTTAGGGAGCTACGAGCAGTACTTC. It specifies CASSLGSYEQYF.

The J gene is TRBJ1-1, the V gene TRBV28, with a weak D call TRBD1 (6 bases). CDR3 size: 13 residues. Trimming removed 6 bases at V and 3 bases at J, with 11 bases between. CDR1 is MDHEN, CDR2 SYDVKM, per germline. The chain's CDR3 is CASRPRQDTEAFF. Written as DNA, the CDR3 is TGTGCCAGCAGGCCAAGACAGGACACTGAAGCTTTCTTT.

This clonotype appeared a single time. Here the CDR3 reads CASSQGLAGYNEQYF. For the CDR3, the DNA is TGCGCCAGCAGCCAGGGACTAGCGGGCTACAATGAGCAGTACTTC. This chain joins TRBV5-1 and TRBJ2-4; 12 positions agree with TRBD2. Per the germline V gene, CDR1 is SGHRS and CDR2 is YFSETQ. Unmatched junction bases numbered 12, after V lost 4 bases and J lost 13 bases. The CDR3 contains 15 residues. The entire variable domain, with the rest obtained from reference TRBV5-1 and TRBJ2-4, is as follows: KAGVTQTPRYLIKTRGQQVTLSCSPISGHRSVSWYQQTPGQGLQFLFEYFSETQRNKGNFPGRFSGRQFSNSRSEMNVSTLELGDSALYLCASSQGLAGYNEQYFGAGTRLSVL.

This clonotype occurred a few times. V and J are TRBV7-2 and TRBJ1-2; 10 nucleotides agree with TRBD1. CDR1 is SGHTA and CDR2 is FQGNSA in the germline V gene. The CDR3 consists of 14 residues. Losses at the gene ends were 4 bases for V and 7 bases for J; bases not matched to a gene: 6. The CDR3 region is CASSYDRTGGGYTF. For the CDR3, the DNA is TGTGCCAGCAGCTACGATCGGACAGGGGGTGGCTACACCTTC.

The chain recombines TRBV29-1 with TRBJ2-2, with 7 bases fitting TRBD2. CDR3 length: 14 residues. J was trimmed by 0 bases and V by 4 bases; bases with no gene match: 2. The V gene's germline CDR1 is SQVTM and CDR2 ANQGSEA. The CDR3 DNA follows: TGCAGCGTTGGCAGCGGGACGAACACCGGGGAGCTGTTTTTT. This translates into CSVGSGTNTGELFF.

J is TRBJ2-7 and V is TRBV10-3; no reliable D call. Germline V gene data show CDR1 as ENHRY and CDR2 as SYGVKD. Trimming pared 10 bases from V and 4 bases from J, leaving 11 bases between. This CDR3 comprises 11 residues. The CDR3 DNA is TGTGCCACCGGGTCGTTTTACGAGCAGTACTTC. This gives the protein CATGSFYEQYF.

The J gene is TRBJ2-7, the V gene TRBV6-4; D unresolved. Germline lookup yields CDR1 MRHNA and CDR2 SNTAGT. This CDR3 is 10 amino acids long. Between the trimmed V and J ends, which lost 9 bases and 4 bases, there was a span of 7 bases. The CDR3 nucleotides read TGTGCCAGTCCTATGTACGAGCAGTACTTC. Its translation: CASPMYEQYF.

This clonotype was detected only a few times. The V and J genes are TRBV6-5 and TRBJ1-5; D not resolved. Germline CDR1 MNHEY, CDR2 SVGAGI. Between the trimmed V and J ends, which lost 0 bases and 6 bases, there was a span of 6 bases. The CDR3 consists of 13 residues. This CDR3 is CASSYSEAQPQHF. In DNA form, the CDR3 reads TGTGCCAGCAGTTACTCTGAAGCTCAGCCCCAGCATTTT.

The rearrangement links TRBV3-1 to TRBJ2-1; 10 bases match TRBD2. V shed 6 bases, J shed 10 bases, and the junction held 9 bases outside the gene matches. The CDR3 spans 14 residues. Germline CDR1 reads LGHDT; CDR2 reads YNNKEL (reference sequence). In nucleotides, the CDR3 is TGTGCCAGCAGAAAAGCGGGAGGGCCGAGGGAGCAGTTCTTC. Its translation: CASRKAGGPREQFF.

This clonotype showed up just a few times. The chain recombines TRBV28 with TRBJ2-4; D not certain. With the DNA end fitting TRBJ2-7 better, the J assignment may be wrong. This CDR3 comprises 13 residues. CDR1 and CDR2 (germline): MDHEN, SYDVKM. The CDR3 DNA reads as TGTGCCAGCAGTTTAAAGTCATACTACGAGCAGTACTTC. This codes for CASSLKSYYEQYF.

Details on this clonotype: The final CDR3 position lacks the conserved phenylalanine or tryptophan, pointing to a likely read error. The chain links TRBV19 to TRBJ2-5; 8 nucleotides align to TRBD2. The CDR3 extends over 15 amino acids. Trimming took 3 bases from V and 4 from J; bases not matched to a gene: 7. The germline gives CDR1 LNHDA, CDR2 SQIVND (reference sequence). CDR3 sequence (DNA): TGTGCCAGTAGTATCCAGTCGACTAGCGTAGAGACCCAGTACTTG. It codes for CASSIQSTSVETQYL.

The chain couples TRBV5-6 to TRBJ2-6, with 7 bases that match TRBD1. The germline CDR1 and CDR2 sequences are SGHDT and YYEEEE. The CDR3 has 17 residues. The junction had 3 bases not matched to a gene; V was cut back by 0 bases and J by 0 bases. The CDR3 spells CASSLAAGGSGANVLTF. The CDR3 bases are TGTGCCAGCAGCTTGGCAGCAGGGGGCTCTGGGGCCAACGTCCTGACTTTC.

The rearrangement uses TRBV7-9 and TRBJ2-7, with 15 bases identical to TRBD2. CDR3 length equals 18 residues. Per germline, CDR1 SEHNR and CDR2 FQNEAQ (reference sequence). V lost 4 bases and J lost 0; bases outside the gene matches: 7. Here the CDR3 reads CASSSTGLAGGSSYEQYF. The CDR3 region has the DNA TGTGCCAGCAGCTCAACCGGACTAGCGGGAGGGTCCTCCTACGAGCAGTACTTC.

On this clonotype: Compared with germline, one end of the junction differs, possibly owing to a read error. In DNA form, the CDR3 reads TGTGCCAGTAGCCAAGGGGGGAAAAGCGATGAGCAGTTCTTC. Protein product: CASSQGGKSDEQFF. The genes are TRBV3-1 and TRBJ2-1; D assignment may be TRBD1 or TRBD2 (6 bases each). CDR1 is LGHDT, CDR2 YNNKEL, per germline (reference sequence). The CDR3 length is 14 residues.

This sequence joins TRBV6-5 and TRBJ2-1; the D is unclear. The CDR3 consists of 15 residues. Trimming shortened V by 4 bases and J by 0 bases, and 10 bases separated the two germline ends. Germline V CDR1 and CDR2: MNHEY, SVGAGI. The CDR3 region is CASSWGTTSYNEQFF. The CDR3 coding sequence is TGTGCCAGCAGTTGGGGTACCACCTCCTACAATGAGCAGTTCTTC.

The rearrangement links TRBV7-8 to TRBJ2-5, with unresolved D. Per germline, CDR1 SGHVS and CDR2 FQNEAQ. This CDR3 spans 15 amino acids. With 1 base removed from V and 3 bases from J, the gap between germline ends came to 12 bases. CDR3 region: CASSLGVLAEETQYF. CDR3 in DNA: TGTGCCAGCAGCTTAGGGGTCTTAGCTGAAGAGACCCAGTACTTC.

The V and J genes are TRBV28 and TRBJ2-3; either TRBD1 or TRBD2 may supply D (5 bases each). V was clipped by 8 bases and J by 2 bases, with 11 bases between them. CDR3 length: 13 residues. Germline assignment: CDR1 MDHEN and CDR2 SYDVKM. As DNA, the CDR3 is TGTGCCAGCGAGGGGTCATCCACAGATACGCAGTATTTT. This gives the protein CASEGSSTDTQYF.

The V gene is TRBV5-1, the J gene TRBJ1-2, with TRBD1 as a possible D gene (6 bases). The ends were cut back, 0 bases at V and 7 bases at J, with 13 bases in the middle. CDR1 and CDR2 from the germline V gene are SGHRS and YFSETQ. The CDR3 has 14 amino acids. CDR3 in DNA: TGCGCCAGCAGCTTGGGACAGGACAAGGGTGGCTACACCTTC. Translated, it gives CASSLGQDKGGYTF.

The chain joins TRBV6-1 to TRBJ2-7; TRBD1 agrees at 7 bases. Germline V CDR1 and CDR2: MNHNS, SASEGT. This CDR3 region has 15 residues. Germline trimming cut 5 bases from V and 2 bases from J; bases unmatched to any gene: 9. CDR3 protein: CASSKPGQITYEQYF. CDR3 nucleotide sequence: TGTGCCAGCAGTAAACCGGGACAGATAACCTACGAGCAGTACTTC.

Here the CDR3 reads CASSQVSSETQYF. The CDR3, as DNA: TGTGCCAGCAGCCAAGTGTCGAGCGAGACCCAGTACTTC. The chain links TRBV14 to TRBJ2-5; the D is unclear. The CDR3 has 13 amino acids. With 1 base removed from V and 5 bases from J, the gap between germline ends came to 8 bases. CDR1 SGHDN and CDR2 FVKESK come from the germline V gene.

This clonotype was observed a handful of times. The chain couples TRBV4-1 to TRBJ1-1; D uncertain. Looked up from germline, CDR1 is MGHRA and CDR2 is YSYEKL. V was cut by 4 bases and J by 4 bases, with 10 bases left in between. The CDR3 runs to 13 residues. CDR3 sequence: CASSPDFVTEAFF. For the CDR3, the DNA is TGCGCCAGCAGCCCAGACTTTGTCACTGAAGCTTTCTTT.

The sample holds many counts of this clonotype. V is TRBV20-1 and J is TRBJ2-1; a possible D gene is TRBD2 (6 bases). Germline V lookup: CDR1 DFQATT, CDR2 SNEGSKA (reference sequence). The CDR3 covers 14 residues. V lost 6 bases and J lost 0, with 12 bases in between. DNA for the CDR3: TGCAGTGCAATCCTAGCGAGCTCCTACAATGAGCAGTTCTTC. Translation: CSAILASSYNEQFF.

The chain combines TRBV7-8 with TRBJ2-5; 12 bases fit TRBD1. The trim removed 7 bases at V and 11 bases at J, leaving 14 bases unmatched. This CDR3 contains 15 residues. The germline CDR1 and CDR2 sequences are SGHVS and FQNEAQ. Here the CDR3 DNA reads TGTGCCAGCAACCAAAGGGGACAGGGGGCCGGTGAGCAGTACTTC. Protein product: CASNQRGQGAGEQYF.

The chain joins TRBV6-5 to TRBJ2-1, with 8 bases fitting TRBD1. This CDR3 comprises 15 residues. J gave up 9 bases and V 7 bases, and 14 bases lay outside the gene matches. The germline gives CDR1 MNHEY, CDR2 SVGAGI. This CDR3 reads CASNQGRTGISEQFF. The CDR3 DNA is TGTGCCAGCAATCAGGGCCGGACAGGGATCTCTGAGCAGTTCTTC.

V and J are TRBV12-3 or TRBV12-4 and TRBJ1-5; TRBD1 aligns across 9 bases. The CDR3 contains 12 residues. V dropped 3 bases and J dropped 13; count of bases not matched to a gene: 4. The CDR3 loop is CASSLGTGRQHF. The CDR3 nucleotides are TGTGCCAGCAGTTTGGGGACAGGGCGGCAGCATTTT.

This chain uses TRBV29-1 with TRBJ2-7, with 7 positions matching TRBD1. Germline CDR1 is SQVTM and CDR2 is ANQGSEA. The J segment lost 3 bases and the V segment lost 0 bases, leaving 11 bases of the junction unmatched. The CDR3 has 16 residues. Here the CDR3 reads CSVEDEGAPSGYEQYF. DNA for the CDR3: TGCAGCGTTGAAGATGAGGGGGCCCCTTCGGGCTACGAGCAGTACTTC.